This T cell receptor (beta chain) came from a study of T cell responses to AZD1222 COVID-19 vaccine. Looking at the study overall: Recipients boosted at about 4 weeks or about 12 weeks are pooled. Whole-study results and caveats: Donor demographics were predominantly white British with a female majority; clonal diversity may be underestimated.

Germline-derived CDR1 and CDR2 are MNHEY and SVGAGI. This CDR3 has 13 residues. V shed 8 bases and J 9 bases; nucleotides not matched to a gene: 7. In regard to this clone: Its antigen is still unknown.

TCRdb keeps only in-frame clones here, not all; method: immunoSEQ multiplex PCR. The sample has approximately 140,000 clones; about 91% are singletons. The specimen comprised peripheral blood, sampled on day 0 of AZD1222 vaccination. This chain joins TRBV6-5 and TRBJ1-6; 7 bases align to TRBD1. The TCR comes from an adult in good health. The DNA of the CDR3 is TGTGCCAGCCGATCCAGGGGGACTTCACCCCTCCACTTT. Translating it yields CASRSRGTSPLHF.